This T cell receptor beta chain stems from a study of T cells in Graves' hyperthyroidism and ophthalmopathy. Background on the study: Peripheral blood was obtained at initial diagnosis, preceding any treatment.

Amplification yielded TCR beta CDR3 regions, with RNA transcripts as the source. HTBI primers were used for first-round RT-PCR of the TCR CDR3. Each CDR3 protein gets one entry after TCRdb re-called the multiplex PCR reads with MiXCR. The sample has about 350,000 distinct CDR3 sequences; around 13% are singletons. Together with thyroid ultrasound, orbital computed tomography, serum thyroxine and TRAb, clinical symptoms were used for diagnoses. This clonotype was seen ten or more times. What it binds is not known. Study outcomes and limitations: A 13 V-J model separated ophthalmopathy from stable hyperthyroidism. Among clonotypes expanded in thyroid above 0.001, most were also found in blood.

V was pared by 7 bases and J by 8 bases, with 12 bases between. In germline, CDR1 is SNHLY, CDR2 FYNNEI. The CDR3 sequence is 13 residues long. The source is a woman under 40 with Graves' hyperthyroidism. V is TRBV2 and J is TRBJ1-6; a weak D match, TRBD1 (5 bases). Sequenced: blood. DNA for the CDR3: TGTGCCAGCAAACGGGTAGGGGATTCACCCCTCCACTTT. Amino acid sequence: CASKRVGDSPLHF. The whole variable domain, remainder taken from reference TRBV2 and TRBJ1-6, is EPEVTQTPSHQVTQMGQEVILRCVPISNHLYFYWYRQILGQKVEFLVSFYNNEISEKSEIFDDQFSVERPDGSNFTLKIRSTKLEDSAMYFCASKRVGDSPLHFGNGTRLTVT.